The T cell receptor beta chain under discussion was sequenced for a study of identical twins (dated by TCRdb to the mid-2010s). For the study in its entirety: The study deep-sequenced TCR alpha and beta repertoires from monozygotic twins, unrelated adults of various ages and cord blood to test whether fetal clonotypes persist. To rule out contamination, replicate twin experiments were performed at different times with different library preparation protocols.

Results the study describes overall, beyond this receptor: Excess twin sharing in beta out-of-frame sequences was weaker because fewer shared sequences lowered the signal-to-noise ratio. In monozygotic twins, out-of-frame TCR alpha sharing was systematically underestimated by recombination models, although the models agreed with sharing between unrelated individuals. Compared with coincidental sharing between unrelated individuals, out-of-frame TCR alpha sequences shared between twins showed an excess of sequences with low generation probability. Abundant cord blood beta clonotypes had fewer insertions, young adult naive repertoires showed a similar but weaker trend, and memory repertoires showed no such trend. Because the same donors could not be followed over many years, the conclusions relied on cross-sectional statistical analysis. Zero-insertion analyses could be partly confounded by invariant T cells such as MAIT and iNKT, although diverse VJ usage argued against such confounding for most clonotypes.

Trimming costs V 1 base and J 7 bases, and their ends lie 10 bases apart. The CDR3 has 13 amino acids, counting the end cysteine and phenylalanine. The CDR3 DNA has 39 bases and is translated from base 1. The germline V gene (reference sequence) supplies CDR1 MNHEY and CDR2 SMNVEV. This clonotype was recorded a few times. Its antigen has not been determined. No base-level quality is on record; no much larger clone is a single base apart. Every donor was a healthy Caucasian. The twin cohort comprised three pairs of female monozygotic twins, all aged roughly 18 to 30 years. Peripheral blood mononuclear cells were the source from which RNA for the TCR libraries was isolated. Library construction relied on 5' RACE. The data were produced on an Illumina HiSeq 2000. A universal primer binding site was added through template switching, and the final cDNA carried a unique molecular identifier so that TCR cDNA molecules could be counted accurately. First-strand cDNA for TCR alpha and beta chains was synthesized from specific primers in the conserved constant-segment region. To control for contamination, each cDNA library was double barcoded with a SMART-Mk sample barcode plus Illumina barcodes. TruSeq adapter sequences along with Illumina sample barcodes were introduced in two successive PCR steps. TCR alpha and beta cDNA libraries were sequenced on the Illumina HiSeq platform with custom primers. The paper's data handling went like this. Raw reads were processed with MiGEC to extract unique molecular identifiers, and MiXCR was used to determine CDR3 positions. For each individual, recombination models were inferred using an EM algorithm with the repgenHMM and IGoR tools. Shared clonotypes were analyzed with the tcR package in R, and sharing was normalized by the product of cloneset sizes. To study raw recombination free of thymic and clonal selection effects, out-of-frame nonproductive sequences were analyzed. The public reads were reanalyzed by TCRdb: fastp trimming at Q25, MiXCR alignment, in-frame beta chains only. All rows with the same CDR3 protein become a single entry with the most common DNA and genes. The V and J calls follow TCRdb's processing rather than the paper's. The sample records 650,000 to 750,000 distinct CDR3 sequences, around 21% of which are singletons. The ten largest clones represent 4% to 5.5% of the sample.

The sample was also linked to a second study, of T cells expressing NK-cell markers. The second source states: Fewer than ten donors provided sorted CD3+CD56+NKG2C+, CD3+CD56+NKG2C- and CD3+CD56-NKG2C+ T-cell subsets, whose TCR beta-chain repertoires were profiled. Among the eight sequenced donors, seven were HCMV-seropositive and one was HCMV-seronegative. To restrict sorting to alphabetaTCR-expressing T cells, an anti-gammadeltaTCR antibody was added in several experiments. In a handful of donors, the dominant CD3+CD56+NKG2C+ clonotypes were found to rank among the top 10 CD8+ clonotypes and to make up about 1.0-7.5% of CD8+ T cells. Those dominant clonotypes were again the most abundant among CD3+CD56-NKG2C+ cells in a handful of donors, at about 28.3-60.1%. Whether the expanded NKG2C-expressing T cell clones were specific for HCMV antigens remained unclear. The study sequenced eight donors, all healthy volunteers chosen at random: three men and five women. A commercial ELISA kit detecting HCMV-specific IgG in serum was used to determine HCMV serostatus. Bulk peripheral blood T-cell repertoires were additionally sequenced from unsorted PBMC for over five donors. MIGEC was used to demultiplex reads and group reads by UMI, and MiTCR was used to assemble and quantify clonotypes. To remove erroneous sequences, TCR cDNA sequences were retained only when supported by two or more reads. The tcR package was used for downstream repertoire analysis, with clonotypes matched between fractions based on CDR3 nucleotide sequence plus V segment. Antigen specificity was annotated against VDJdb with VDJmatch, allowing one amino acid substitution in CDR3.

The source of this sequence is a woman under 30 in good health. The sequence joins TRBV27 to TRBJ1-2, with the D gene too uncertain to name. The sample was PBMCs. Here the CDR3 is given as CASSLLVAGGYTF. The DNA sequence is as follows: TGTGCCAGCAGTTTATTGGTCGCCGGTGGCTACACCTTC.